A single sample is the source of the 29 T cell receptor beta chains below, sequenced in a study of identical twins (dated by TCRdb to about 2016). The library was produced with 5' RACE. Sequenced on an Illumina HiSeq 2000. In-frame beta chains were kept once TCRdb had trimmed the public reads at Q25 with fastp and called clones with MiXCR. CDR3 protein duplicates are merged, each entry listing the most common genes and DNA. This sample lists over 550,000 distinct CDR3 sequences; 7.1% were detected once. Jointly, the top ten make up approximately 1.5% of the sample. These data are also associated with another study on yellow fever vaccine responses in identical twins.

Sequenced sample: PBMCs. The source of these receptors is a woman under 30 in good health.

This clonotype was counted between two and nine times. The V call is TRBV7-8, the J call TRBJ2-4; D possibly corresponds to TRBD1 (6 bases). Germline V gene data show CDR1 as SGHVS and CDR2 as FQNEAQ. Trimming took off 4 bases at V and 2 bases at J, with 27 bases between the two ends. The CDR3 is 20 amino acids. In DNA, the CDR3 is TGTGCCAGCAGCTCCCATCCTCACCACTTACAGGGTGTGACCAAAAACATTCAGTACTTC. Protein sequence: CASSSHPHHLQGVTKNIQYF.

This clonotype was picked up a small number of times. J is TRBJ2-7 and V is TRBV5-1; D tentatively reads TRBD1 or TRBD2 (6 bases each). V lost 0 bases, J lost 6 bases, and 22 bases lay in between. The CDR3 runs 17 residues. Germline CDR1 SGHRS, CDR2 YFSETQ. CDR3 nucleotide sequence: TGCGCCAGCAGCTTGGCCGGCCCTGGGGGGCCTGCATCCGAGCAGTACGTC. Translation gives CASSLAGPGGPASEQYV.

The chain employs TRBV6-1 and TRBJ2-7; 7 bases agree with TRBD2. Losses at the gene ends were 7 bases for V and 3 bases for J; bases not matched to a gene: 12. The CDR3 covers 15 residues. Germline V gene lookup returns CDR1 MNHNS and CDR2 SASEGT. The CDR3 region has the DNA TGTGCCAGCATTCAGGCTAGCGGAGGTAACTACGAGCAGTACTTC. This translates into CASIQASGGNYEQYF.

This clonotype was seen many times. The rearrangement links TRBV3-1 to TRBJ1-1; 7 bases agree with TRBD1. Germline V CDR1 and CDR2: LGHDT, YNNKEL (reference sequence). The V segment lost 7 bases and the J segment 1 base; nucleotides outside the gene matches: 6. The CDR3 sequence is 14 residues long. Here the CDR3 reads CASTGTVTNTEAFF. Written as DNA, the CDR3 is TGTGCCAGCACCGGGACAGTCACGAACACTGAAGCTTTCTTT. Full variable domain (rest looked up from reference TRBV3-1 and TRBJ1-1): DTAVSQTPKYLVTQMGNDKSIKCEQNLGHDTMYWYKQDSKKFLKIMFSYNNKELIINETVPNRFSPKSPDKAHLNLHINSLELGDSAVYFCASTGTVTNTEAFFGQGTRLTVV.

The chain employs TRBV5-1 and TRBJ2-2; the D gene is possibly TRBD2 (5 bases). The CDR3 runs to 15 residues. Germline CDR1 is SGHRS and CDR2 is YFSETQ. With 2 bases removed from V and 0 bases from J, the gap between germline ends came to 8 bases. The CDR3 here is CASSFRESNTGELFF. The CDR3 DNA reads TGCGCCAGCAGCTTCCGGGAATCGAACACCGGGGAGCTGTTTTTT.

At least ten counts were recorded for this clonotype. The chain links TRBV6-1 to TRBJ2-7, with 10 bases aligning to TRBD1. The CDR3 has 15 amino acids. Germline V gene sequence: CDR1 MNHNS, CDR2 SASEGT. V shed 6 bases and J 7 bases; nucleotides not matched to a gene: 12. Here the CDR3 reads CASSRRDRGPREQYF. For the CDR3, the DNA is TGTGCCAGCAGCCGCCGGGACAGGGGTCCAAGGGAGCAGTACTTC.

In this sample, this clonotype turned up a few times. The chain carries TRBV6-5 and TRBJ2-5; TRBD2 matches at 9 bases. The junction had 8 bases not matched to a gene; V was cut back by 4 bases and J by 5 bases. The CDR3 loop spans 15 amino acids. CDR1 is MNHEY and CDR2 is SVGAGI in the germline V gene. CDR3 DNA sequence: TGTGCCAGCAGTTTCGGCGGGGGGGCTCTTGAGACCCAGTACTTC. This gives the protein CASSFGGGALETQYF.

This clonotype was counted between two and nine times. The V gene is TRBV10-3, the J gene TRBJ2-7; weak D call: TRBD2 (5 bases). CDR1 is ENHRY and CDR2 is SYGVKD in the germline V gene. The CDR3 has 14 residues. Trimming left V 8 bases short and J 2 bases short, with 16 bases between. The CDR3 loop is CAIASRRGTYEQYF. The CDR3 DNA follows: TGTGCCATCGCCTCGCGACGGGGAACCTACGAGCAGTACTTC.

This chain links TRBV5-6 with TRBJ2-5; the D is unclear. V was shortened by 2 bases and J by 1 base, with 9 bases between the two germline ends. There are 14 residues in the CDR3. From germline, CDR1 is SGHDT and CDR2 YYEEEE. DNA of the CDR3: TGTGCCAGCAGCTTCGCCCAATTCCAAGAGACCCAGTACTTC. It is translated as CASSFAQFQETQYF.

This sequence joins TRBV7-9 and TRBJ2-2; D gene uncertain. This CDR3 has 11 amino acids. V dropped 11 bases and J dropped 4 bases, with 8 bases sitting between them. Germline V lookup: CDR1 SEHNR, CDR2 FQNEAQ (reference sequence). In DNA form, the CDR3 reads TGTGCCCTCGCCGGCACCGGGGAGCTGTTTTTT. Its translation: CALAGTGELFF.

This chain connects TRBV19 to TRBJ2-7; 9 positions match TRBD1. The CDR3 sequence is 16 residues long. The V and J ends lost 4 bases and 2 bases, in that order; junction bases with no gene match: 9. Germline CDR1 is LNHDA and CDR2 is SQIVND (reference sequence). The CDR3 protein is CASSTPPGQGAYEQYF. The CDR3, as DNA: TGTGCCAGTAGTACACCTCCGGGACAGGGAGCCTACGAGCAGTACTTC.

This clonotype was seen at least ten times. The chain is built from TRBV29-1 and TRBJ2-2, with TRBD1 as a possible D gene (5 bases). The V gene's germline CDR1 is SQVTM and CDR2 ANQGSEA. The CDR3 spans 11 residues. The V end lost 0 bases, the J end lost 14 bases, and 10 bases lay between the germline ends. The CDR3 bases are TGCAGCGTTGAAGAGGGGCACGTTCTGTTTTTT. This sequence encodes CSVEEGHVLFF.

The V and J genes are TRBV6-6 and TRBJ1-1; no reliable D call. V lost 6 bases and J lost 7, with 6 bases in between. Germline CDR1 reads MNHNY; CDR2 reads SVGAGI (reference sequence). The CDR3 length is 10 residues. The DNA of the CDR3 is TGTGCCAGCAGGGATTTTGAAGCTTTCTTT. Its translation is CASRDFEAFF.

This clonotype has a count of ten or more. The chain is built from TRBV28 and TRBJ1-1; no reliable D call. V lost 3 bases and J lost 3, with 11 bases in between. This CDR3 contains 14 residues. Germline CDR1 and CDR2: MDHEN and SYDVKM. The CDR3 sequence: CASSFSTRYTEAFF. The CDR3, as DNA: TGTGCCAGCAGTTTCTCGACCCGGTACACTGAAGCTTTCTTT.

V usage is TRBV29-1 and J usage is TRBJ1-2, with a tentative D call TRBD1 (5 bases). Germline V gene lookup returns CDR1 SQVTM and CDR2 ANQGSEA. CDR3 length: 13 amino acids. Trimming removed 7 bases at V and 4 bases at J, with 16 bases between. CDR3: CSEVSSGTYGYTF. CDR3 bases: TGCAGCGAAGTATCATCCGGGACCTATGGCTACACCTTC.

The chain combines TRBV7-8 with TRBJ2-1; possible D gene TRBD2, 6 bases. The CDR3 covers 18 residues. Trimming took 10 bases from V and 0 from J, leaving 25 bases between them. Germline-derived CDR1 and CDR2 are SGHVS and FQNEAQ. The CDR3, as DNA: TGTGCCACCATAGGGGACCCGGAGGGCCTAGGCTCCTACAATGAGCAGTTCTTC. This translates into CATIGDPEGLGSYNEQFF.

This clonotype was counted only a few times. This CDR3 reads CASSPNRVMAGELFF. The CDR3 coding sequence is TGTGCCAGCAGCCCGAACAGGGTCATGGCCGGGGAGCTGTTTTTT. The V and J genes are TRBV7-8 and TRBJ2-2; D perhaps matches TRBD1 (6 bases). V was pared by 5 bases and J by 6 bases, with 16 bases between. This CDR3 spans 15 amino acids. Per germline, CDR1 SGHVS and CDR2 FQNEAQ.

This clonotype occurred a few times. The chain joins TRBV20-1 to TRBJ2-2, with TRBD2 matching over 10 bases. The V and J ends lost 1 base and 0 bases, in that order; junction bases with no gene match: 5. CDR1 DFQATT and CDR2 SNEGSKA come from the germline V gene (reference sequence). The CDR3 length is 17 residues. CDR3 DNA sequence: TGCAGTGCTAGAGTACAAGCGGGGGGGCCGAACACCGGGGAGCTGTTTTTT. It yields the protein CSARVQAGGPNTGELFF.

A single count supports this clonotype. The chain joins TRBV5-1 to TRBJ2-5, with 11 bases matching TRBD1. In germline, CDR1 is SGHRS, CDR2 YFSETQ. V shed 2 bases, J shed 5 bases, and the junction held 11 bases outside the gene matches. There are 17 residues in the CDR3. CDR3 sequence: CASSFLIWTGGWETQYF. The CDR3 DNA sequence: TGCGCCAGCAGCTTTCTAATATGGACAGGGGGCTGGGAGACCCAGTACTTC.

The chain carries TRBV12-3 or TRBV12-4 and TRBJ1-4; D ambiguous. The CDR3 length is 16 residues. Deletions cut 5 bases from V and 5 bases from J, with 18 bases between. In DNA form, the CDR3 reads TGTGCCAGCAGTCCCCTCCTGGCGCGCCGGAATGAAAAACTGTTTTTT. Protein product: CASSPLLARRNEKLFF.

This chain uses TRBV13 with TRBJ2-3; 10 bases are shared with TRBD2. V was clipped by 2 bases and J by 1 base; unmatched bases: 3. Per germline, CDR1 PRHDT and CDR2 FYEKMQ (reference sequence). The CDR3 extends over 16 amino acids. The chain's CDR3 is CASSLYLAGGTDTQYF. Written as DNA, the CDR3 is TGTGCCAGCAGCTTATATCTAGCGGGAGGCACAGATACGCAGTATTTT.

The table lists this clonotype with a few counts. V gene TRBV7-9 combines with J gene TRBJ2-7; 9 nucleotides match TRBD1. Germline V gives CDR1 SEHNR, CDR2 FQNEAQ (reference sequence). Losses at the gene ends were 5 bases for V and 6 bases for J; bases not matched to a gene: 8. The CDR3 spans 14 residues. CDR3 bases: TGTGCCAGCAGCCAGGGACAGGGTTTTGGCGAGCAGTACGTC. Protein sequence: CASSQGQGFGEQYV.

In this sample, this clonotype turned up many times. The chain couples TRBV29-1 to TRBJ2-3; TRBD2 agrees at 7 bases. The CDR3 runs to 14 residues. J gave up 5 bases and V 5 bases, and 10 bases lay outside the gene matches. The V gene's germline CDR1 is SQVTM and CDR2 ANQGSEA. CDR3 region: CSVPRGSNGDTQYF. Here the CDR3 DNA reads TGCAGCGTTCCCCGCGGGAGTAATGGAGATACGCAGTATTTT.

This clonotype was counted a few times. The V call is TRBV24-1, the J call TRBJ2-5, with 7 positions matching TRBD2. Per germline, CDR1 KGHDR and CDR2 SFDVKD. The CDR3 runs to 15 residues. J was trimmed by 4 bases and V by 4 bases; bases with no gene match: 8. CDR3 DNA sequence: TGTGCCACCAGTGACGGGACCCGGGAGGTAGAGACCCAGTACTTC. It yields the protein CATSDGTREVETQYF.

In its sample, this clonotype was seen many times. The J gene is TRBJ1-2, the V gene TRBV5-1, with D perhaps matching TRBD1 (5 bases). The CDR3 has 15 residues. Trimming took 2 bases from V and 3 from J, leaving 14 bases between them. Germline V gives CDR1 SGHRS, CDR2 YFSETQ. The DNA for the CDR3 is TGCGCCAGCAGCTTCGACCCCCGGGACTACTATGGCTACACCTTC. Translating it yields CASSFDPRDYYGYTF.

This clonotype has ten or more counts. This sequence joins TRBV6-1 and TRBJ2-2; 9 bases are a match to TRBD2. V lost 6 bases and J lost 0; bases outside the gene matches: 11. From germline, CDR1 is MNHNS and CDR2 SASEGT. There are 18 residues in the CDR3. The DNA for the CDR3 is TGTGCCAGCAGCCTCCTAAGCGGGAGGAACTCGAACACCGGGGAGCTGTTTTTT. Its protein is CASSLLSGRNSNTGELFF.

CDR3 in DNA: TGCAGCGTGGAGAGCGGGGGGGCGTTTGGTGAGACCCAGTACTTC. Translating it yields CSVESGGAFGETQYF. The chain combines TRBV29-1 with TRBJ2-5, with 10 bases aligning to TRBD2. The trim removed 6 bases at V and 5 bases at J, leaving 12 bases unmatched. Germline V gives CDR1 SQVTM, CDR2 ANQGSEA. This CDR3 is 15 amino acids long.

The chain uses TRBV20-1 and TRBJ2-2, with D maybe TRBD2 (6 bases). With 5 bases removed from V and 6 bases from J, the gap between germline ends came to 7 bases. The CDR3 totals 11 residues. Germline CDR1 reads DFQATT; CDR2 reads SNEGSKA (reference sequence). Written as DNA, the CDR3 is TGCAGTGCTGGGGAGGCCGGGGAGCTGTTTTTT. Its translation is CSAGEAGELFF.

This clonotype was picked up many times. One end of the junction is discordant with germline, which a read error may explain. The V call is TRBV24-1, the J call TRBJ2-5; 7 bases map to TRBD1. CDR1 is KGHDR, CDR2 SFDVKD, per germline. The length of the CDR3 is 13 residues. The CDR3 bases are TGTGCCACCAGTGATGTTATGGGACAGTGGGTTTTCTTC. This codes for CATSDVMGQWVFF.